The T cell receptor beta chain under discussion was sequenced for a study of blood T cell repertoires in COVID-19. The wider study: The United States, Italy and Spain provided the acute and convalescent COVID-19 samples. T cells, B-cell-depleted T cells, or PBMCs provided the cDNA or gDNA that served as material.

As processed by the authors: Amplifying reference gene primers gave estimates of nucleated cell counts. Sequenced by immunoSEQ multiplex PCR; TCRdb stores in-frame clones only, minus some. V, J and clone size were drawn from that table, and D and trimming were deduced from the DNA. The sample lists a few hundred thousand clones, about nine tenths occurring once. V lost 3 bases to trimming and J lost 5 bases; unmatched junction nucleotides: 6. Germline CDR1 DFQATT, CDR2 SNEGSKA (reference sequence). This CDR3 comprises 13 residues. This TCR was sampled from a woman in her 30s with active or convalescent COVID-19. J is TRBJ1-1 and V is TRBV20-1, with 7 bases that match TRBD1. Sequencing was done on a sample of peripheral blood. CDR3 residues: CSASGRGVTEAFF. CDR3 in DNA: TGCAGTGCTAGTGGCAGGGGGGTAACTGAAGCTTTCTTT.